The 16 T cell receptor beta chains below were found in one sample sequenced in a study of cytomegalovirus exposure and HLA in healthy donors. Clones were sequenced by immunoSEQ multiplex PCR, and TCRdb holds only the in-frame ones, with some missing. The sample has some 140,000 clones; just under 85% are singletons. The sequenced sample consisted of PBMCs. The receptors originated from a young woman in good health and CMV-seronegative.

The chain employs TRBV10-3 and TRBJ2-7, with TRBD1 identical over 11 bases. Germline CDR1 reads ENHRY; CDR2 reads SYGVKD. There are 15 residues in the CDR3. V lost 3 bases to trimming and J lost 6 bases; unmatched junction nucleotides: 7. This CDR3 is CAISETRDRGFEQYF. As DNA, the CDR3 is TGTGCCATCAGTGAAACCCGGGACAGGGGGTTCGAGCAGTACTTC.

The rearrangement links TRBV7-2 to TRBJ2-3, with D tentatively TRBD2 (7 bases). This CDR3 contains 14 residues. Germline CDR1 SGHTA, CDR2 FQGNSA. The V and J ends lost 6 bases and 6 bases respectively, with 16 bases between them. The CDR3 DNA reads TGTGCCAGCAGACAACCAGGCGGGGGCGATACGCAGTATTTT. This translates into CASRQPGGGDTQYF.

This chain joins TRBV18 and TRBJ2-5, with D tentatively TRBD1 (5 bases). Germline lookup yields CDR1 KGHSH and CDR2 LQKENI. Trimming took 2 bases from V and 2 from J, leaving 15 bases between them. The length of the CDR3 is 16 residues. CDR3 region: CASSPVPGSVQETQYF. As DNA, the CDR3 is TGTGCCAGCTCACCAGTCCCAGGGTCGGTACAAGAGACCCAGTACTTC.

This clone was seen more than once but under ten times. J is TRBJ2-1 and V is TRBV7-9; weak D call: TRBD1 (6 bases). Germline V gene lookup returns CDR1 SEHNR and CDR2 FQNEAQ (reference sequence). V lost 5 bases and J lost 8, with 7 bases in between. CDR3 length: 11 residues. In nucleotides, the CDR3 is TGTGCCAGCAGCACAGGGTATGAGCAGTTCTTC. Protein: CASSTGYEQFF.

The chain is built from TRBV27 and TRBJ2-1; 9 nucleotides align to TRBD2. Germline V lookup: CDR1 MNHEY, CDR2 SMNVEV (reference sequence). The CDR3 runs 18 residues. The V segment lost 6 bases and the J segment 5 bases; nucleotides outside the gene matches: 17. CDR3 DNA sequence: TGTGCCAGCAGATCCTCCATGGTAGCGGGGGTCCCTCACAATGAGCAGTTCTTC. This gives the protein CASRSSMVAGVPHNEQFF.

V and J are TRBV6-1 and TRBJ2-2; 9 nucleotides match TRBD2. V lost 3 bases to trimming and J lost 13 bases; unmatched junction nucleotides: 15. The CDR3 has 16 amino acids. Germline V gives CDR1 MNHNS, CDR2 SASEGT. CDR3 sequence (DNA): TGTGCCAGCAGTGATCCTAGCGGGGTATTTTCTGGTGGGCTGTTTTTT. Translating it yields CASSDPSGVFSGGLFF.

V usage is TRBV11-2 and J usage is TRBJ1-4; the D gene is possibly TRBD1 (6 bases). The ends were cut back, 4 bases at V and 4 bases at J, with 10 bases in the middle. This CDR3 is 14 amino acids long. Per germline, CDR1 SGHAT and CDR2 FQNNGV. The CDR3, as DNA: TGTGCCAGCAGCTACAGGGCCTTTAATGAAAAACTGTTTTTT. Protein product: CASSYRAFNEKLFF.

This chain joins TRBV15 and TRBJ2-3; tentatively, D is TRBD2 (5 bases). V was clipped by 0 bases and J by 6 bases, with 13 bases between them. Germline CDR1 is LNHNV and CDR2 is YYDKDF (reference sequence). The length of the CDR3 is 15 residues. The CDR3 DNA follows: TGTGCCACCAGCAGAGATTGGAGGAACTCGGATACGCAGTATTTT. Translation gives CATSRDWRNSDTQYF.

This clone has only one observation. The rearrangement joins TRBV6-1 to TRBJ1-3; weak D call: TRBD1 (6 bases). The V end was cut by 9 bases, the J end by 0 bases, with 12 bases between. This CDR3 region has 14 residues. The V gene's germline CDR1 is MNHNS and CDR2 SASEGT. CDR3 loop: CASSTGHSGNTIYF. As DNA, the CDR3 is TGTGCCAGTTCGACAGGACACTCTGGAAACACCATATATTTT.

The rearrangement links TRBV5-4 to TRBJ1-1; the D gene is possibly TRBD1 (5 bases). Trimming shortened V by 0 bases and J by 0 bases, and 6 bases separated the two germline ends. CDR1 and CDR2 from the germline V gene are SGHNT and YYREEE (reference sequence). This CDR3 is 14 amino acids long. CDR3 DNA: TGTGCCAGCAGCTTGGGACAGATGAACACTGAAGCTTTCTTT. Translated: CASSLGQMNTEAFF.

This clone appeared once. J is TRBJ1-6 and V is TRBV6-5; TRBD1 aligns across 8 bases. This CDR3 is built from 14 residues. V trimming: 7 bases; J trimming: 5 bases; junction bases outside the gene matches: 4. In germline, CDR1 is MNHEY, CDR2 SVGAGI. CDR3 DNA: TGTGCCAGCACTCGGGACAGGAATAATTCACCCCTCCACTTT. Translating gives CASTRDRNNSPLHF.

V and J are TRBV15 and TRBJ2-3; tentative D call: TRBD2 (8 bases). Per germline, CDR1 LNHNV and CDR2 YYDKDF (reference sequence). V lost 8 bases, J lost 0 bases, and 12 bases lay in between. The CDR3 is 14 residues long. Written as DNA, the CDR3 is TGTGCCACCCGGGAGGGGGCTAGCACAGATACGCAGTATTTT. It specifies CATREGASTDTQYF.

CDR3 residues: CASSQDFGVRQRNEKLFF. CDR3 coding DNA: TGTGCCAGCAGCCAAGATTTCGGAGTTAGACAGAGAAATGAAAAACTGTTTTTT. The chain joins TRBV4-2 to TRBJ1-4, with a possible D match to TRBD1 (5 bases). V was trimmed by 0 bases and J by 5 bases, leaving 19 bases between them. The CDR3 consists of 18 residues. CDR1 is LGHNA, CDR2 YNFKEQ, per germline.

The V gene is TRBV11-2, the J gene TRBJ2-1; D is uncertain. Trimming pared 1 base from V and 2 bases from J, leaving 3 bases between. The CDR3 is 13 amino acids. Germline loops: CDR1 SGHAT, CDR2 FQNNGV. DNA for the CDR3: TGTGCCAGCAGCTTAGGGCCCTACAATGAGCAGTTCTTC. Translation: CASSLGPYNEQFF.

The J gene is TRBJ1-6, the V gene TRBV5-1; 9 bases are a match to TRBD1. Trimming removed 4 bases from V and 10 bases from J; junction bases left unmatched: 12. CDR3 length: 16 residues. Germline CDR1 reads SGHRS; CDR2 reads YFSETQ. The CDR3 reads CASSLTPGTGSSPLHF. CDR3 DNA sequence: TGCGCCAGCAGCCTCACCCCCGGGACAGGGAGCTCACCCCTCCACTTT.

The V and J genes are TRBV5-4 and TRBJ2-7, with a possible D match to TRBD2 (7 bases). The ends were cut back, 0 bases at V and 6 bases at J, with 10 bases in the middle. CDR3 length: 13 amino acids. Germline V lookup: CDR1 SGHNT, CDR2 YYREEE (reference sequence). CDR3 residues: CASSLGRGGEQYF. CDR3 DNA: TGTGCCAGCAGCTTGGGTAGGGGGGGCGAGCAGTACTTC.